This T cell receptor (beta chain) comes out of a study of cytomegalovirus exposure and HLA in healthy donors. V lost 7 bases and J lost 5; bases outside the gene matches: 8. The germline V gene encodes CDR1 MNHNS and CDR2 SASEGT. The CDR3 runs 14 residues. Profiled with immunoSEQ multiplex PCR; TCRdb holds only in-frame clones, not every one. This sample carries some 170,000 clones, just under 90% of them seen once, and the ten largest clones take 9% to 12%. This sequence was found in a woman aged 18-29 years in good health and CMV-seropositive. The sample was PBMCs. This sequence joins TRBV6-1 and TRBJ2-5; 9 bases agree with TRBD2. The CDR3 region is CASTLAGHGETQYF. CDR3 in DNA: TGTGCCAGCACCCTAGCGGGACACGGGGAGACCCAGTACTTC.